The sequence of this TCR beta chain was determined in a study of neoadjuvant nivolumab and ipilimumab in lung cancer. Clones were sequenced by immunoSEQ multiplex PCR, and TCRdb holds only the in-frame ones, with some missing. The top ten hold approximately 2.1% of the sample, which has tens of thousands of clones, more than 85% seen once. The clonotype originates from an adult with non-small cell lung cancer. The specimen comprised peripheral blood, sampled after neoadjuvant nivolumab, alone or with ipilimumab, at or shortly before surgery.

The CDR3 bases are TGTGCCAGCAGTGTTACAGGGACAGATACGCAGTATTTT. Protein sequence: CASSVTGTDTQYF. The rearrangement links TRBV2 to TRBJ2-3, with a possible D match to TRBD1 (6 bases). The CDR3 runs to 13 residues. Germline assignment: CDR1 SNHLY and CDR2 FYNNEI. The ends were cut back, 4 bases at V and 3 bases at J, with 8 bases in the middle.